This TCR beta chain was profiled in a study of early T cells in non-severe SARS-CoV-2 infection. On the study more broadly: Sequencing was performed on bulk RNA from unsorted whole blood, leaving chains unpaired. Findings of the study overall: Anti-spike CD8 specificities were favored by VDJdb matching, whose results missed private and CD4 specificities.

Germline CDR1 reads MNHEY; CDR2 reads SVGEGT. Trimming shortened V by 0 bases and J by 4 bases, and 19 bases separated the two germline ends. This CDR3 is 18 amino acids long. Unique molecular identifiers were affixed to single, distinct cDNA molecules. TCRdb ran MiXCR on the 5' RACE reads and lists one entry per CDR3 protein. The sample lists about 110,000 distinct CDR3 sequences; 10% to 15% were seen once. A word on this clonotype: The antigen remains undetermined.

This rearrangement joins TRBV6-2 or TRBV6-3 to TRBJ1-5, with D perhaps matching TRBD1 (6 bases). The source of this sequence is an adult who was a healthcare worker with PCR-confirmed SARS-CoV-2 infection or an uninfected control (not recorded which). Sequenced here: whole blood, sampled at baseline. The chain's CDR3 is CASSYSIYGRGTNQPQHF. The CDR3 DNA reads TGTGCCAGCAGTTACTCGATTTACGGCAGGGGAACGAATCAGCCCCAGCATTTT.